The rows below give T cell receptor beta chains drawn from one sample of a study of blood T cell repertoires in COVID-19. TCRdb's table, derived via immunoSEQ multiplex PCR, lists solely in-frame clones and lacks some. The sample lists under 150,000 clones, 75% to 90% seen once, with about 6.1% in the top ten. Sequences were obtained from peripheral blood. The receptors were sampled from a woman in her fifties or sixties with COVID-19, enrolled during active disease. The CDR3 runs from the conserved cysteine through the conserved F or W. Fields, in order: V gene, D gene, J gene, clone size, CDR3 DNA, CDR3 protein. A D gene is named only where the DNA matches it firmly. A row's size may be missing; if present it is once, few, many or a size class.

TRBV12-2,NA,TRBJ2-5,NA,TGTGCAAGTCGCCGAGGATGGCGGGACAGGGATAGTGAGACCCAGTACTTC,CASRRGWRDRDSETQYF
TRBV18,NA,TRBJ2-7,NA,TGTGCCAGCTCACCACCACAGATATCTTTCCACGAGCAGTACTTC,CASSPPQISFHEQYF
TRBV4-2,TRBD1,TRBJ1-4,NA,TGTGCCAGCGGACAGGGCGAAGGCAGAACTAATGAAAAACTGTTTTTT,CASGQGEGRTNEKLFF
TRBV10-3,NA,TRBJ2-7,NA,TGTGCCATCAGTGAAGCGTACGAGCAGTACTTC,CAISEAYEQYF
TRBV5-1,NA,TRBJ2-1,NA,TGCGCCAGCAGCTTGGGGACACAAGGCTACAATGAGCAGTTCTTC,CASSLGTQGYNEQFF
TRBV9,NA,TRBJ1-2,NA,TGTGCCAGCAGCGTAGAACAGGATTATGGCTACACCTTC,CASSVEQDYGYTF
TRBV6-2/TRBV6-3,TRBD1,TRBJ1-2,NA,TGTGCCAGCAGCGGGACAGGGAATGGCTACACCTTC,CASSGTGNGYTF
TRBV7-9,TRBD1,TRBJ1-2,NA,TGTGCCAGCAGGAGACAGGGATATAACTATGGCTACACCTTC,CASRRQGYNYGYTF
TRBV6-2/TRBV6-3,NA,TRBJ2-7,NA,TGTGCCAGCAGCTTGGGGCAACGGGCCTACGAGCAGTACTTC,CASSLGQRAYEQYF
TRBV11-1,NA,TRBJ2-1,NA,TGTGCCAGCAGCTTAGAAGAGTACAATGAGCAGTTCTTC,CASSLEEYNEQFF
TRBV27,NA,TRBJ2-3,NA,TGTGCCAGCAGTTTTTCCCCATTCACAGATACGCAGTATTTT,CASSFSPFTDTQYF
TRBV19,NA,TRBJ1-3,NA,TGTGCCAGTAGTTTCCTCGGAAACACCATATATTTT,CASSFLGNTIYF
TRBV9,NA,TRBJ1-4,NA,TGTGCCAGCATCGGCCGTGGACAGCCTAATGAAAAACTGTTTTTT,CASIGRGQPNEKLFF
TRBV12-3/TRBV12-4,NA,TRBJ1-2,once,TGTGCCAGCGGCAGGTTTAACTATGGCTACACCTTC,CASGRFNYGYTF
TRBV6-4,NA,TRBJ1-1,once,TGTGCCAGCAGTGAGGTCGCGGGGGGCCCTGAAGCTTTCTTT,CASSEVAGGPEAFF
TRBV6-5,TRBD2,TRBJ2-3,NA,TGTGCCAGCAGCCTTAGCGGGGCCGTATCAGATACGCAGTATTTT,CASSLSGAVSDTQYF
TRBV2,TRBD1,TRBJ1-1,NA,TGTGCCAGCACCGAAGGCACAACAGGGGGCTTGGAAGCTTTCTTT,CASTEGTTGGLEAFF